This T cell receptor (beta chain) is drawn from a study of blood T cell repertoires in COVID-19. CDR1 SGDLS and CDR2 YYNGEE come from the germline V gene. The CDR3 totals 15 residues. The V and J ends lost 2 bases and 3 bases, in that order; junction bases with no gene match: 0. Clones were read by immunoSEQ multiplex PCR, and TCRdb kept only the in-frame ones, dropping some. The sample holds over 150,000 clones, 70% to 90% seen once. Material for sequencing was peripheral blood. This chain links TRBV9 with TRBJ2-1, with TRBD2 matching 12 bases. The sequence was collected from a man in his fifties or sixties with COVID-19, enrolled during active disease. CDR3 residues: CASSVTSGGYNEQFF. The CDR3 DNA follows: TGTGCCAGCAGCGTGACTAGCGGGGGCTACAATGAGCAGTTCTTC.